These T cell receptor beta chains were read from a single sample in a study of neurological immune-mediated disorders. Each CDR3 protein is one row after TCRdb ran MiXCR on the 5' RACE reads. The sample holds approximately 82,000 distinct CDR3 sequences, around 13% seen once. The material sequenced was PBMCs. The origin of the receptors is a female donor with HTLV-1-associated myelopathy (HAM/TSP). CDR3s include the opening cysteine and the closing phenylalanine or tryptophan. Each record gives: clone size, J gene, V gene, D gene, CDR3 protein, CDR3 DNA. D genes are given only for firm matches. Not all rows give a size; the values are once, few, many and, for expanded clones, a class.

clone_size: many; j_call: TRBJ2-7; v_call: TRBV5-1; d_call: TRBD2; cdr3_aa: CASSWDGLVAYEQYF; cdr3_nt: TGCGCCAGCAGCTGGGACGGACTAGTCGCTTACGAGCAGTACTTC
clone_size: .; j_call: TRBJ2-2; v_call: TRBV18; d_call: TRBD1; cdr3_aa: CASSPSTTGDTGELFF; cdr3_nt: TGTGCCAGCTCACCGTCAACAACAGGGGACACCGGGGAGCTGTTTTTT
clone_size: many; j_call: TRBJ2-3; v_call: TRBV5-1; d_call: .; cdr3_aa: CASRVGGGTDTQYF; cdr3_nt: TGCGCCAGCAGGGTCGGGGGCGGGACGGATACGCAGTATTTT
clone_size: many; j_call: TRBJ2-5; v_call: TRBV6-5; d_call: TRBD2; cdr3_aa: CASTLTSGEGFQYF; cdr3_nt: TGTGCCAGCACCCTGACTAGCGGGGAGGGGTTCCAGTACTTC
clone_size: many; j_call: TRBJ1-1; v_call: TRBV10-3; d_call: .; cdr3_aa: CAIRVDRNTEAFF; cdr3_nt: TGTGCCATCAGAGTCGACAGGAACACTGAAGCTTTCTTT
clone_size: many; j_call: TRBJ1-2; v_call: TRBV6-4; d_call: .; cdr3_aa: CASSQEEGPNYGYTF; cdr3_nt: TGTGCCAGCAGCCAAGAGGAGGGACCGAACTATGGCTACACCTTC
clone_size: many; j_call: TRBJ2-2; v_call: TRBV2; d_call: .; cdr3_aa: CASSPTNTGELFF; cdr3_nt: TGTGCCAGCAGTCCGACGAACACCGGGGAGCTGTTTTTT
clone_size: many; j_call: TRBJ2-1; v_call: TRBV7-2; d_call: .; cdr3_aa: CASSLGVLAGYNEQFF; cdr3_nt: TGTGCCAGCAGCTTAGGTGTCCTCGCGGGCTACAATGAGCAGTTCTTC
clone_size: .; j_call: TRBJ1-1; v_call: TRBV5-1; d_call: .; cdr3_aa: CASSLGVQGPNTEAFF; cdr3_nt: TGCGCCAGCAGCTTGGGAGTTCAGGGGCCCAACACTGAAGCTTTCTTT
clone_size: few; j_call: TRBJ2-2; v_call: TRBV3-1; d_call: .; cdr3_aa: CASSQAGELFF; cdr3_nt: TGTGCCAGCAGCCAAGCCGGGGAGCTGTTTTTT
clone_size: many; j_call: TRBJ2-2; v_call: TRBV7-2; d_call: .; cdr3_aa: CASSFRADNGPPGELFF; cdr3_nt: TGTGCCAGCAGCTTTAGAGCGGACAATGGTCCCCCCGGGGAGCTGTTTTTT
clone_size: many; j_call: TRBJ2-7; v_call: TRBV12-5; d_call: .; cdr3_aa: CASGPRTGLATGEQYF; cdr3_nt: TGTGCTAGTGGTCCCCGGACGGGTCTTGCTACGGGCGAGCAGTACTTC
clone_size: many; j_call: TRBJ2-3; v_call: TRBV20-1; d_call: .; cdr3_aa: CSAVSQSQSTDTQYF; cdr3_nt: TGCAGTGCTGTTAGCCAGTCCCAGTCCACAGATACGCAGTATTTT
clone_size: .; j_call: TRBJ2-3; v_call: TRBV28; d_call: TRBD2; cdr3_aa: CASSLYLHDQPGLAPTDTQYF; cdr3_nt: TGTGCCAGCAGTTTATACCTTCATGACCAGCCGGGACTAGCGCCGACAGATACGCAGTATTTT
clone_size: .; j_call: TRBJ1-1; v_call: TRBV5-1; d_call: .; cdr3_aa: CASSLSSTLNTEAFF; cdr3_nt: TGCGCCAGCAGCTTGAGTTCAACCTTGAACACTGAAGCTTTCTTT
clone_size: many; j_call: TRBJ1-2; v_call: TRBV7-9; d_call: TRBD1; cdr3_aa: CASSIERQGYGYTF; cdr3_nt: TGTGCCAGCAGTATCGAAAGACAGGGATATGGCTACACCTTC
clone_size: few; j_call: TRBJ2-7; v_call: TRBV7-2; d_call: .; cdr3_aa: CASSSHRPANEQYF; cdr3_nt: TGTGCCAGCAGTTCCCACCGGCCGGCTAACGAGCAGTACTTC
clone_size: many; j_call: TRBJ2-5; v_call: TRBV5-6; d_call: .; cdr3_aa: CASSLAVGEETQYF; cdr3_nt: TGTGCCAGCAGCTTGGCCGTAGGAGAGGAGACCCAGTACTTC
clone_size: many; j_call: TRBJ1-6; v_call: TRBV5-1; d_call: .; cdr3_aa: CASSLEYGSPLHF; cdr3_nt: TGCGCCAGCAGCTTGGAGTACGGTTCACCCCTCCACTTT
clone_size: few; j_call: TRBJ2-1; v_call: TRBV5-1; d_call: .; cdr3_aa: CASSLGGTVYNEQFF; cdr3_nt: TGCGCCAGCAGCTTGGGGGGGACGGTATACAATGAGCAGTTCTTC
clone_size: many; j_call: TRBJ2-2; v_call: TRBV5-1; d_call: TRBD2; cdr3_aa: CASSLPTSGASNTGELFF; cdr3_nt: TGCGCCAGCAGCCTACCCACTAGCGGGGCTTCGAACACCGGGGAGCTGTTTTTT
clone_size: many; j_call: TRBJ2-1; v_call: TRBV19; d_call: .; cdr3_aa: CASSRDTYNEQFF; cdr3_nt: TGTGCCAGTAGTAGGGACACCTACAATGAGCAGTTCTTC
clone_size: many; j_call: TRBJ2-7; v_call: TRBV20-1; d_call: .; cdr3_aa: CSARGPNYEQYF; cdr3_nt: TGCAGTGCTAGGGGGCCTAACTACGAGCAGTACTTC
clone_size: .; j_call: TRBJ2-3; v_call: TRBV20-1; d_call: .; cdr3_aa: CSVPPRASTGTQYF; cdr3_nt: TGCAGTGTTCCTCCCCGTGCTAGCACAGGTACGCAGTATTTT
clone_size: many; j_call: TRBJ2-3; v_call: TRBV28; d_call: TRBD2; cdr3_aa: CASSPGGAGPDTQYF; cdr3_nt: TGTGCCAGCAGCCCCGGGGGAGCGGGGCCAGATACGCAGTATTTT
clone_size: .; j_call: TRBJ2-3; v_call: TRBV14; d_call: .; cdr3_aa: CASSQGETPSTDTQYF; cdr3_nt: TGTGCCAGCAGCCAAGGAGAGACTCCTAGCACAGATACGCAGTATTTT
clone_size: many; j_call: TRBJ2-3; v_call: TRBV9; d_call: .; cdr3_aa: CASSPQNLGTQYF; cdr3_nt: TGTGCCAGCAGCCCTCAAAACTTGGGTACGCAGTATTTT
clone_size: many; j_call: TRBJ2-3; v_call: TRBV5-5; d_call: TRBD2; cdr3_aa: CASSLQGGGSTDTQYF; cdr3_nt: TGTGCCAGCAGCTTGCAGGGCGGGGGTAGCACAGATACGCAGTATTTT
clone_size: many; j_call: TRBJ2-7; v_call: TRBV5-1; d_call: .; cdr3_aa: CASSPGGGRPVEQYF; cdr3_nt: TGCGCCAGCAGCCCCGGAGGGGGGCGCCCCGTCGAGCAGTACTTC
clone_size: many; j_call: TRBJ2-1; v_call: TRBV7-3; d_call: TRBD2; cdr3_aa: CASSGSGGSTYNEQFF; cdr3_nt: TGTGCCAGCAGTGGTAGCGGGGGGTCGACCTACAATGAGCAGTTCTTC
clone_size: many; j_call: TRBJ2-3; v_call: TRBV12-3/TRBV12-4; d_call: TRBD2; cdr3_aa: CASSLGGGVDTQYF; cdr3_nt: TGTGCCAGCAGTCTCGGGGGGGGCGTGGATACGCAGTATTTT
clone_size: many; j_call: TRBJ2-1; v_call: TRBV12-3/TRBV12-4; d_call: .; cdr3_aa: CASSASGEPYNEQFF; cdr3_nt: TGTGCCAGCAGTGCATCGGGGGAACCCTACAATGAGCAGTTCTTC
clone_size: many; j_call: TRBJ1-3; v_call: TRBV28; d_call: TRBD1; cdr3_aa: CASRGDRVDRNTIYF; cdr3_nt: TGTGCCAGCAGGGGGGACAGGGTAGATCGAAACACCATATATTTT
clone_size: many; j_call: TRBJ2-2; v_call: TRBV12-3/TRBV12-4; d_call: TRBD2; cdr3_aa: CASRSGGNTGELFF; cdr3_nt: TGTGCCAGCAGGTCGGGGGGAAACACCGGGGAGCTGTTTTTT
clone_size: many; j_call: TRBJ2-7; v_call: TRBV20-1; d_call: .; cdr3_aa: CSASGDSSQDEQYF; cdr3_nt: TGCAGTGCTTCGGGGGACAGCTCCCAGGACGAGCAGTACTTC
clone_size: many; j_call: TRBJ1-2; v_call: TRBV7-3; d_call: .; cdr3_aa: CASSLPGMSYTF; cdr3_nt: TGTGCCAGCAGCTTACCGGGAATGAGCTACACCTTC
clone_size: many; j_call: TRBJ1-1; v_call: TRBV5-1; d_call: .; cdr3_aa: CASSLSGVGANTEAFF; cdr3_nt: TGCGCCAGCAGCTTGTCTGGCGTGGGCGCGAACACTGAAGCTTTCTTT
clone_size: many; j_call: TRBJ2-5; v_call: TRBV2; d_call: TRBD1; cdr3_aa: CANDRGETQYF; cdr3_nt: TGTGCCAACGACAGGGGAGAGACCCAGTACTTC
clone_size: .; j_call: TRBJ2-1; v_call: TRBV7-2; d_call: .; cdr3_aa: CASSFYICSANRGVAGGHEQFF; cdr3_nt: .